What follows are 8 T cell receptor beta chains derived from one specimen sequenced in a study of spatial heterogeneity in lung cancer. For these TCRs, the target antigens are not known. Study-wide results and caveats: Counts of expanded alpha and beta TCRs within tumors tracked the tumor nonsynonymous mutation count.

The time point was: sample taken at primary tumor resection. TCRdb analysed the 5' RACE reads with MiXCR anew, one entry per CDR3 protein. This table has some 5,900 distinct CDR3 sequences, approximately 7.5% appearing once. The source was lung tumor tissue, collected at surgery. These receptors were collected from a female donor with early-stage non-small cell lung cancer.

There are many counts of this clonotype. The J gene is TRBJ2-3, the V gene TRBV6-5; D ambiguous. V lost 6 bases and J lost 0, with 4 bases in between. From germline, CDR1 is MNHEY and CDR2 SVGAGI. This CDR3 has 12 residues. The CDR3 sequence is CASRGSTDTQYF. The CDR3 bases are TGTGCCAGCAGGGGGAGCACAGATACGCAGTATTTT.

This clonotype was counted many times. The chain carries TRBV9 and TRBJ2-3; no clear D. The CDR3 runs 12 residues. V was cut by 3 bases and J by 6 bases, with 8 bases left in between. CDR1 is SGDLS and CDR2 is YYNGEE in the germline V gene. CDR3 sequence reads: CASSAGGDTQYF. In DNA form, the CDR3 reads TGTGCCAGCAGCGCAGGTGGCGATACGCAGTATTTT.

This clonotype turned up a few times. Written as DNA, the CDR3 is TGCGCCAGCAGGGGGACTAGCGGGATGTACGAGCAGTACTTC. Translation: CASRGTSGMYEQYF. The chain uses TRBV5-1 and TRBJ2-7; 13 nucleotides align to TRBD2. Per germline, CDR1 SGHRS and CDR2 YFSETQ. This CDR3 is 14 amino acids long. The V gene end was trimmed by 5 bases and the J gene end by 4 bases; junction bases not matched to a gene: 3.

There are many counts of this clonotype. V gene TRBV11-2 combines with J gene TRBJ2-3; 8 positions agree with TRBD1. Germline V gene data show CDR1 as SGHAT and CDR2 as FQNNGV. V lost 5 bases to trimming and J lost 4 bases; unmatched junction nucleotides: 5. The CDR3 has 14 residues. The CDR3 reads CASSRRGLSDTQYF. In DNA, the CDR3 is TGTGCCAGCAGCCGCAGGGGGCTCTCAGATACGCAGTATTTT. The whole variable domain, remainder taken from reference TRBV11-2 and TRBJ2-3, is EAGVAQSPRYKIIEKRQSVAFWCNPISGHATLYWYQQILGQGPKLLIQFQNNGVVDDSQLPKDRFSAERLKGVDSTLKIQPAKLEDSAVYLCASSRRGLSDTQYFGPGTRLTVL.

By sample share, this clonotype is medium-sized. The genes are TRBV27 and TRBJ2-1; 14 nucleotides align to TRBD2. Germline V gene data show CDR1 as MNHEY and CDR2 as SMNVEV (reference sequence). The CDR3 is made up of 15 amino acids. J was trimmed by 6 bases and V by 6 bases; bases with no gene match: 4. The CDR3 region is CASSAGTSGGNEQFF. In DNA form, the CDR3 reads TGTGCCAGCAGCGCTGGGACTAGCGGGGGCAATGAGCAGTTCTTC.

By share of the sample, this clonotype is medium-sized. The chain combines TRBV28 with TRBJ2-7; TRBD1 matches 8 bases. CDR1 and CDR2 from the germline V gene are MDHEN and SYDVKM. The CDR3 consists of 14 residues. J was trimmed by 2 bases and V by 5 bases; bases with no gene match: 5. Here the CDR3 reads CASSPMGQAYEQYF. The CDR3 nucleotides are TGTGCCAGCAGTCCGATGGGACAGGCCTACGAGCAGTACTTC.

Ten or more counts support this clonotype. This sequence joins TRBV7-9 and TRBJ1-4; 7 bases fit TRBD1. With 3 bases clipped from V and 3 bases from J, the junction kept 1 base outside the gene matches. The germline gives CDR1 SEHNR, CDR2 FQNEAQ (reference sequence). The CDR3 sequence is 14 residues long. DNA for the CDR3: TGTGCCAGCAGCTTGGGACAGTCTAATGAAAAACTGTTTTTT. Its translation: CASSLGQSNEKLFF.

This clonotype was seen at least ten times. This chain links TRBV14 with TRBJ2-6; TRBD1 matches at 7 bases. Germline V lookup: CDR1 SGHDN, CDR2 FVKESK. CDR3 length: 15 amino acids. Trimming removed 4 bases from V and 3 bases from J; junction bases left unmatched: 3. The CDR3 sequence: CASSPTGVGANVLTF. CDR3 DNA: TGTGCCAGCAGCCCTACAGGGGTTGGGGCCAACGTCCTGACTTTC.